This T cell receptor (beta chain) was found in a study of technical replicates of blood from a handful of donors. V was trimmed by 4 bases and J by 5 bases, leaving 12 bases between them. The CDR3 sequence is 13 residues long. Germline V gene sequence: CDR1 SQVTM, CDR2 ANQGSEA. This table comes from immunoSEQ multiplex PCR, and its TCRdb copy is limited to in-frame clones, with some not included. The sample contains about 79,000 clones, more than 85% of which appear only once. This clonotype was sampled from a human donor in good health. Some clones in this sample may be carry-over from other donors' samples. Sequenced input: T cells isolated from PBMCs. The chain couples TRBV29-1 to TRBJ2-1; D not certain. The CDR3 here is CSVGPTSDNEQFF. The CDR3 DNA is TGCAGCGTTGGCCCAACAAGCGACAATGAGCAGTTCTTC.